The present T cell receptor beta chain was sequenced within a study of OX40 agonist ivuxolimab in advanced cancers. Sequencing used immunoSEQ multiplex PCR; TCRdb keeps in-frame clones, though not all of them. The sample lists over 20,000 clones, almost 85% occurring once. Sampling times: baseline, cycle 4 day 1, cycle 7 day 1. This CDR3 is built from 16 residues. Germline V lookup: CDR1 MRHNA, CDR2 SNTAGT. V was pared by 0 bases and J by 5 bases, with 2 bases of the junction left unmatched. The source was CD4+ or CD8+ T cells sorted from blood, collected in a trial of the OX40 agonist ivuxolimab. The clonotype was recovered from an adult with an advanced solid tumor such as melanoma, head and neck, liver or kidney cancer. The chain couples TRBV6-4 to TRBJ2-2, with 11 nucleotides matching TRBD1. The CDR3 DNA sequence: TGTGCCAGCAGTGACTCGGGACAGGGGGAGACCGGGGAGCTGTTTTTT. Translation gives CASSDSGQGETGELFF.